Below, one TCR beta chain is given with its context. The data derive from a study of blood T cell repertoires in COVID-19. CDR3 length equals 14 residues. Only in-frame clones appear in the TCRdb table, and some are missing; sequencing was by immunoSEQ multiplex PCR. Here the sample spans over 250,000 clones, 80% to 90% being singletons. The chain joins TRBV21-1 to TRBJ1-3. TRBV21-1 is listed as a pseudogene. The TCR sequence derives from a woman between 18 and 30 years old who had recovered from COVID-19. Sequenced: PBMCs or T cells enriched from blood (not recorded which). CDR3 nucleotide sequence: TGTGCCAGCAGCCTCGCGAGGGATGGAAACACCATATATTTT. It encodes CASSLARDGNTIYF.